This passage covers 9 T cell receptor beta chains from one sample sequenced in a study of blood T cell repertoires in COVID-19. Profiling relied on immunoSEQ multiplex PCR, and the TCRdb table lists in-frame clones only, not all of them. The sample holds some 460,000 clones, 80% to 90% seen once. The sequenced sample was peripheral blood. Every receptor here comes from a woman in her twenties or thirties with acute or convalescent COVID-19.

This chain connects TRBV18 to TRBJ1-1; weak D call: TRBD1 (5 bases). V shed 0 bases and J shed 1 base, with 9 bases lying between them. There are 15 residues in the CDR3. CDR1 is KGHSH, CDR2 LQKENI, per germline. The DNA for the CDR3 is TGTGCCAGCTCACCACCGGGGCAGACGAACACTGAAGCTTTCTTT. Translating it yields CASSPPGQTNTEAFF.

The chain uses TRBV4-1 and TRBJ2-3; TRBD2 is a possible D gene (6 bases). The CDR3 has 12 residues. CDR1 and CDR2 (germline): MGHRA, YSYEKL. V was cut by 4 bases and J by 6 bases, with 8 bases left in between. The CDR3 loop reads CASSPRGDTQYF. For the CDR3, the DNA is TGCGCCAGCAGCCCCCGGGGGGATACGCAGTATTTT.

This sequence joins TRBV6-6 and TRBJ2-3; TRBD2 matches at 11 bases. The ends lost 4 bases at V and 4 bases at J; junction bases unmatched: 7. CDR1 and CDR2 (germline): MNHNY, SVGAGI (reference sequence). The CDR3 runs 16 residues. In DNA, the CDR3 is TGTGCCAGCAGTTCCTTAGCGGGGGGGATAGCAGATACGCAGTATTTT. It is translated as CASSSLAGGIADTQYF.

The chain combines TRBV9 with TRBJ1-1, with 7 bases matching TRBD1. Germline V gives CDR1 SGDLS, CDR2 YYNGEE. J was trimmed by 3 bases and V by 3 bases; bases with no gene match: 5. CDR3 length: 14 residues. This chain's CDR3 is CASSAAGTDTEAFF. CDR3 coding DNA: TGTGCCAGCAGCGCCGCCGGGACAGACACTGAAGCTTTCTTT.

The chain couples TRBV5-4 to TRBJ1-1; tentative D call: TRBD1 (5 bases). This CDR3 is 15 amino acids long. Germline-derived CDR1 and CDR2 are SGHNT and YYREEE (reference sequence). Deletions cut 5 bases from V and 3 bases from J, with 17 bases between. CDR3 coding DNA: TGTGCCAGCAGTTCGTCAGGGCGAGGCGACACTGAAGCTTTCTTT. Translated, it gives CASSSSGRGDTEAFF.

The chain recombines TRBV28 with TRBJ1-1; D call uncertain. Germline CDR1 reads MDHEN; CDR2 reads SYDVKM. The CDR3 covers 14 residues. Deletions cut 3 bases from V and 4 bases from J, with 12 bases between. CDR3 loop: CASSLEGVGTEAFF. For the CDR3, the DNA is TGTGCCAGCAGTTTGGAGGGTGTTGGCACTGAAGCTTTCTTT.

This chain links TRBV5-1 with TRBJ2-7, with TRBD1 as a possible D gene (6 bases). Trimming took off 4 bases at V and 3 bases at J, with 14 bases between the two ends. Germline V lookup: CDR1 SGHRS, CDR2 YFSETQ. The CDR3 is made up of 14 amino acids. The CDR3 spells CASSPRQENYEQYF. Written as DNA, the CDR3 is TGCGCCAGCAGCCCCAGACAGGAAAACTACGAGCAGTACTTC.

The J gene is TRBJ1-2, the V gene TRBV2, with 7 bases identical to TRBD1. Germline V gene data show CDR1 as SNHLY and CDR2 as FYNNEI. The CDR3 extends over 14 amino acids. Unmatched junction bases numbered 12, after V lost 8 bases and J lost 6 bases. The CDR3 DNA follows: TGTGCCAGCCTCGATGACAGGGTCTTGCATGGCTACACCTTC. This translates into CASLDDRVLHGYTF.

This rearrangement joins TRBV9 to TRBJ1-2, with D hard to call. With 4 bases removed from V and 10 bases from J, the gap between germline ends came to 11 bases. This CDR3 spans 11 amino acids. Per germline, CDR1 SGDLS and CDR2 YYNGEE. The CDR3 sequence: CASSTPGVYTF. CDR3 in DNA: TGTGCCAGCAGCACTCCGGGTGTCTACACCTTC.